The 26 T cell receptor beta chains below were found in one sample sequenced in a study of blood T cell repertoires in COVID-19. TCRdb keeps only in-frame clones here, not all; method: immunoSEQ multiplex PCR. The profile shows 190,000 or so clones, around 95% of them singletons. The sequenced sample was peripheral blood. All receptors derive from a man aged 25-45 years with COVID-19, enrolled during active disease.

V and J are TRBV6-5 and TRBJ1-2; D is perhaps TRBD1 (5 bases). The CDR3 is 13 amino acids. Germline CDR1 reads MNHEY; CDR2 reads SVGAGI. Trimming removed 3 bases at V and 1 base at J, with 6 bases between. The CDR3 bases are TGTGCCAGCAGTTATCAGGGTAACTATGGCTACACCTTC. Its protein is CASSYQGNYGYTF.

CDR3 residues: CASSSVGGGITEAFF. CDR3 in DNA: TGTGCCAGCAGTTCCGTCGGGGGGGGAATCACTGAAGCTTTCTTT. The chain joins TRBV6-5 to TRBJ1-1; maybe TRBD1 (5 bases). CDR3 size: 15 residues. V was pared by 4 bases and J by 4 bases, with 16 bases between. Germline V gene lookup returns CDR1 MNHEY and CDR2 SVGAGI.

The chain links TRBV4-2 to TRBJ2-5; 7 bases agree with TRBD2. The CDR3 spans 18 residues. Germline-derived CDR1 and CDR2 are LGHNA and YNFKEQ. The ends lost 1 base at V and 1 base at J; junction bases unmatched: 12. CDR3 DNA: TGTGCCAGCAGCCAAGTTGCGTCTGTGGGCGGGAGCCAAGAGACCCAGTACTTC. As protein: CASSQVASVGGSQETQYF.

The DNA of the CDR3 is TGTGCCAGCATTTCCGTGACAGGGCGGCAGCCCCAGCATTTT. As protein: CASISVTGRQPQHF. V gene TRBV6-5 combines with J gene TRBJ1-5; 7 bases line up with TRBD1. This CDR3 region has 14 residues. J gave up 7 bases and V 7 bases, and 10 bases lay outside the gene matches. CDR1 and CDR2 from the germline V gene are MNHEY and SVGAGI.

The V gene is TRBV10-2, the J gene TRBJ2-3; 9 positions match TRBD2. V dropped 4 bases and J dropped 2; count of bases not matched to a gene: 7. Germline CDR1 reads WSHSY; CDR2 reads SAAADI. The CDR3 runs 16 residues. The CDR3: CASSGFQRGDTDTQYF. CDR3 DNA: TGCGCCAGCAGTGGTTTCCAGCGGGGGGACACAGATACGCAGTATTTT.

The rearrangement links TRBV27 to TRBJ2-2, with 8 bases aligning to TRBD1. V lost 5 bases to trimming and J lost 9 bases; unmatched junction nucleotides: 8. Germline assignment: CDR1 MNHEY and CDR2 SMNVEV (reference sequence). CDR3 length equals 14 residues. The CDR3 reads CASSVGQGIRELFF. CDR3 sequence (DNA): TGTGCCAGCAGTGTCGGACAGGGTATCAGGGAGCTGTTTTTT.

V gene TRBV27 combines with J gene TRBJ2-1; maybe TRBD2 (6 bases). Trimming took off 1 base at V and 4 bases at J, with 11 bases between the two ends. This CDR3 has 15 residues. Germline V gene lookup returns CDR1 MNHEY and CDR2 SMNVEV (reference sequence). The CDR3 DNA reads TGTGCCAGCAGTTTATTGCCTAGCGAGTACAATGAGCAGTTCTTC. The encoded protein is CASSLLPSEYNEQFF.

The rearrangement links TRBV5-1 to TRBJ1-1, with D perhaps TRBD1 (6 bases). The CDR3 length is 14 residues. Germline CDR1 is SGHRS and CDR2 is YFSETQ. V dropped 2 bases and J dropped 3 bases, with 11 bases sitting between them. This chain's CDR3 is CASSFGGYDTEAFF. The CDR3 nucleotides read TGCGCCAGCAGCTTTGGGGGCTACGACACTGAAGCTTTCTTT. Full variable domain (outside the CDR3, taken from reference TRBV5-1 and TRBJ1-1): KAGVTQTPRYLIKTRGQQVTLSCSPISGHRSVSWYQQTPGQGLQFLFEYFSETQRNKGNFPGRFSGRQFSNSRSEMNVSTLELGDSALYLCASSFGGYDTEAFFGQGTRLTVV.

The CDR3 loop is CASSQDRSSYNSPLHF. CDR3 DNA: TGTGCCAGCAGCCAGGACAGGAGCTCCTATAATTCACCCCTCCACTTT. The genes are TRBV11-1 and TRBJ1-6; 7 nucleotides line up with TRBD1. Germline CDR1 SGHAT, CDR2 FQDESV (reference sequence). Germline trimming cut 5 bases from V and 0 bases from J; bases unmatched to any gene: 4. CDR3 length: 16 amino acids. Together with reference TRBV11-1 and TRBJ1-6, the CDR3 gives the full variable domain: EAEVAQSPRYKITEKSQAVAFWCDPISGHATLYWYRQILGQGPELLVQFQDESVVDDSQLPKDRFSAERLKGVDSTLKIQPAELGDSAMYLCASSQDRSSYNSPLHFGNGTRLTVT.

This clone occurred once. CDR3 residues: CASSANPTGVGEKLFF. The CDR3 DNA reads as TGTGCCAGCAGCGCCAACCCGACAGGGGTGGGCGAAAAACTGTTTTTT. The chain couples TRBV9 to TRBJ1-4; 8 positions match TRBD1. The CDR3 spans 16 residues. From germline, CDR1 is SGDLS and CDR2 YYNGEE. Germline trimming cut 3 bases from V and 8 bases from J; bases unmatched to any gene: 12.

The J gene is TRBJ2-1, the V gene TRBV10-2; TRBD2 aligns across 7 bases. CDR1 and CDR2 from the germline V gene are WSHSY and SAAADI. CDR3 length: 15 amino acids. The junction had 6 bases not matched to a gene; V was cut back by 2 bases and J by 5 bases. The CDR3: CASSENVGLHNEQFF. The DNA for the CDR3 is TGCGCCAGCAGTGAGAATGTGGGACTACACAATGAGCAGTTCTTC.

The V and J genes are TRBV4-1 and TRBJ1-4, with TRBD1 matching 7 bases. The CDR3 is 14 residues long. Germline V gene lookup returns CDR1 MGHRA and CDR2 YSYEKL. V was pared by 1 base and J by 8 bases, with 4 bases of the junction left unmatched. CDR3 nucleotide sequence: TGCGCCAGCAGCCAAGGTACAGGGGAAGAAAAACTGTTTTTT. Translation: CASSQGTGEEKLFF.

The rearrangement uses TRBV7-2 and TRBJ1-2; the match to TRBD1 covers 7 bases. Germline V lookup: CDR1 SGHTA, CDR2 FQGNSA. CDR3 length: 15 amino acids. The ends lost 0 bases at V and 0 bases at J; junction bases unmatched: 1. Here the CDR3 reads CASSLADRANYGYTF. Written as DNA, the CDR3 is TGTGCCAGCAGCTTAGCCGACAGGGCTAACTATGGCTACACCTTC.

This chain uses TRBV7-2 with TRBJ2-1; D gene uncertain. The germline V and J ends were trimmed by 1 base and 5 bases, with 12 bases remaining between them. From germline, CDR1 is SGHTA and CDR2 FQGNSA. This CDR3 has 15 residues. CDR3 in DNA: TGTGCCAGCAGCTTAGTAAGCGACCCGGACAATGAGCAGTTCTTC. Encoded protein: CASSLVSDPDNEQFF.

This chain connects TRBV19 to TRBJ2-1; 9 bases are a match to TRBD2. Germline assignment: CDR1 LNHDA and CDR2 SQIVND (reference sequence). The V segment lost 10 bases and the J segment 3 bases; nucleotides outside the gene matches: 7. The CDR3 is made up of 14 amino acids. The CDR3 sequence is CATSSGGFYNEQFF. The CDR3 region has the DNA TGTGCCACCTCAAGCGGGGGGTTCTACAATGAGCAGTTCTTC. The full variable domain, its missing parts supplied by reference TRBV19 and TRBJ2-1, is DGGITQSPKYLFRKEGQNVTLSCEQNLNHDAMYWYRQDPGQGLRLIYYSQIVNDFQKGDIAEGYSVSREKKESFPLTVTSAQKNPTAFYLCATSSGGFYNEQFFGPGTRLTVL.

CDR3 DNA sequence: TGCGCCAGCAGCTTGGATGACAGGGCCCTCGGTGGCTACACCTTC. This gives the protein CASSLDDRALGGYTF. The chain employs TRBV5-1 and TRBJ1-2, with 7 bases identical to TRBD1. This CDR3 has 15 residues. The germline V gene encodes CDR1 SGHRS and CDR2 YFSETQ. V shed 0 bases, J shed 7 bases, and the junction held 9 bases outside the gene matches.

This chain uses TRBV30 with TRBJ1-1; D ambiguous. The germline CDR1 and CDR2 sequences are GTSNPN and SVGIG (reference sequence). Trimming took off 1 base at V and 2 bases at J, with 8 bases between the two ends. The CDR3 runs 13 residues. The CDR3 sequence: CAWSERSNTEAFF. CDR3 nucleotide sequence: TGTGCCTGGAGTGAACGGTCTAACACTGAAGCTTTCTTT.

The gene calls are TRBV19 and TRBJ2-2; D perhaps matches TRBD1 (5 bases). The V end lost 6 bases, the J end lost 3 bases, and 8 bases lay between the germline ends. The CDR3 sequence is 13 residues long. Germline V gives CDR1 LNHDA, CDR2 SQIVND (reference sequence). CDR3 DNA: TGTGCCAGTAGCGACAGATACACCGGGGAGCTGTTTTTT. Protein sequence: CASSDRYTGELFF. The entire variable domain, with the rest obtained from reference TRBV19 and TRBJ2-2, is as follows: DGGITQSPKYLFRKEGQNVTLSCEQNLNHDAMYWYRQDPGQGLRLIYYSQIVNDFQKGDIAEGYSVSREKKESFPLTVTSAQKNPTAFYLCASSDRYTGELFFGEGSRLTVL.

In this sample, this clone turned up once. The chain is built from TRBV5-1 and TRBJ1-1; no reliable D call. The length of the CDR3 is 15 residues. Trimming removed 0 bases at V and 8 bases at J, with 17 bases between. In germline, CDR1 is SGHRS, CDR2 YFSETQ. The chain's CDR3 is CASSLDHALVAEAFF. CDR3 nucleotides: TGCGCCAGCAGCTTGGATCACGCCCTTGTTGCGGAAGCTTTCTTT.

The chain couples TRBV19 to TRBJ2-5; 8 nucleotides line up with TRBD2. Losses at the gene ends were 4 bases for V and 5 bases for J; bases not matched to a gene: 6. CDR3 length equals 14 residues. Germline-derived CDR1 and CDR2 are LNHDA and SQIVND (reference sequence). CDR3 loop: CASSTGGRIETQYF. In DNA form, the CDR3 reads TGTGCCAGTAGTACGGGGGGGAGGATCGAGACCCAGTACTTC.

This sequence joins TRBV5-1 and TRBJ1-6; TRBD1 is a possible D gene (5 bases). This CDR3 has 14 amino acids. Trimming cost V 5 bases and J 9 bases, with 15 bases left between them. From germline, CDR1 is SGHRS and CDR2 YFSETQ. The CDR3 DNA sequence: TGCGCCAGCAGTCCGCGGGGGGAGACTTCACCCCTCCACTTT. Residues: CASSPRGETSPLHF.

The rearrangement uses TRBV1 and TRBJ2-7; TRBD2 is the table's D call and was not checked against the DNA. TRBV1 is shown as a pseudogene. This CDR3 spans 16 amino acids. CDR3 sequence: CTSSQDLGGLSYEQYF. The CDR3 region has the DNA TGCACCAGCAGCCAAGATCTCGGAGGACTATCGTACGAGCAGTACTTC.

This chain links TRBV5-1 with TRBJ1-1; D is unresolved. Deletions cut 0 bases from V and 11 bases from J, with 23 bases between. The CDR3 runs 16 residues. Germline values: CDR1 SGHRS, CDR2 YFSETQ. The CDR3 coding sequence is TGCGCCAGCAGCTTGGCCGCAACTCATGGGCGCGTAGAGGCTTTCTTT. Protein: CASSLAATHGRVEAFF.

This chain connects TRBV5-1 to TRBJ2-5; a weak D match, TRBD1 (6 bases). The CDR3 has 14 residues. V was trimmed by 4 bases and J by 5 bases, leaving 15 bases between them. CDR1 is SGHRS, CDR2 YFSETQ, per germline. The CDR3 DNA follows: TGCGCCAGCAGCCCCAGGGGCCCCGGGGAGACCCAGTACTTC. Translating gives CASSPRGPGETQYF.

V and J are TRBV4-2 and TRBJ1-1, with 7 nucleotides matching TRBD1. This CDR3 has 16 amino acids. The V segment lost 4 bases and the J segment 0 bases; nucleotides outside the gene matches: 8. In germline, CDR1 is LGHNA, CDR2 YNFKEQ. CDR3 residues: CASSPHGGQMNTEAFF. In DNA, the CDR3 is TGTGCCAGCAGCCCGCATGGGGGACAGATGAACACTGAAGCTTTCTTT.

This clone was counted a single time. The J gene is TRBJ1-1, the V gene TRBV6-5, with D perhaps TRBD1 (6 bases). Trimming cost V 1 base and J 1 base, with 10 bases left between them. The CDR3 length is 15 residues. Germline V lookup: CDR1 MNHEY, CDR2 SVGAGI. CDR3 amino acids: CASSYWDKPNTEAFF. The CDR3 region has the DNA TGTGCCAGCAGTTACTGGGACAAGCCGAACACTGAAGCTTTCTTT.